These T cell receptor beta chains were read from a single sample in a study of cytomegalovirus exposure and HLA in healthy donors. Only in-frame clones appear in the TCRdb table, and some are missing; sequencing was by immunoSEQ multiplex PCR. The top ten hold under 0.9% of the sample, which has under 200,000 clones, roughly 95% seen once. Sequencing was performed on PBMCs. These receptor sequences come from a woman aged 18-35 years in good health and CMV-seronegative. CDR3s include the opening cysteine and the closing phenylalanine or tryptophan. The order of the fields is clone size, J gene, CDR3 length, V gene, D gene, CDR3 DNA, CDR3 protein. The D gene is left open where the match is weak. Size tells how often a clone was seen (once, few, many) or the class of an expanded clone, and some rows leave it out.

.,TRBJ1-5,16,TRBV27,.,TGTGCCAGCAGTCCCGACGGCTTGAGGAGCAATCAGCCCCAGCATTTT,CASSPDGLRSNQPQHF
.,TRBJ2-7,15,TRBV15,.,TGTGCCACCAGCAGCCCCGGGACTGGTTCCTACGAGCAGTACTTC,CATSSPGTGSYEQYF
.,TRBJ2-7,14,TRBV2,TRBD1,TGTGCCAGCAGGGGGACAGGGGATTCTACGAGGCAGTACTTC,CASRGTGDSTRQYF
.,TRBJ1-5,16,TRBV19,.,TGTGCCAGTAGTAAAGGACAGACCTATAGCAATCAGCCCCAGCATTTT,CASSKGQTYSNQPQHF
.,TRBJ2-7,17,TRBV5-6,TRBD1,TGTGCCAGCAGCTTGGCCGGGAACCGGGACAGGGGCCACGAGCAGTACTTC,CASSLAGNRDRGHEQYF
.,TRBJ2-7,15,TRBV6-5,TRBD1,TGTGCCAGCAGTTACTCCCGGGACAGTTCTTGGGAGCAGTACTTC,CASSYSRDSSWEQYF
.,TRBJ2-1,15,TRBV9,.,TGTGCCAGCAGCGTCAGGGATCTTAGCGGAAATGAGCAGTTCTTC,CASSVRDLSGNEQFF
.,TRBJ1-2,15,TRBV14,TRBD1,TGTGCCAGCAGCCAAGCGCGGGGACAGGTTTCAATTAACGCCTTC,CASSQARGQVSINAF
.,TRBJ2-3,16,TRBV19,TRBD2,TGTGCCAGTAGGAGCACGTCTAGCGGGTACACAGATACGCAGTATTTT,CASRSTSSGYTDTQYF
.,TRBJ2-7,13,TRBV7-2,TRBD1,TGTGCCAGCTTGGGACAGAGCTCCTACGAGCAGTACTTC,CASLGQSSYEQYF
.,TRBJ2-1,16,TRBV27,.,TGTGCCAGCAGTTTATCGGGGGCGAGCTCCTACAATGAGCAGTTCTTC,CASSLSGASSYNEQFF
.,TRBJ1-1,12,TRBV5-4,.,TGTGCCAGCAGCTCCACTACAGGTGCCGCTTTCTTT,CASSSTTGAAFF
.,TRBJ2-7,15,TRBV2,.,TGTGCCAGCAGTGGCAGAGGGCGAGTTTCCTACGAGCAGTACTTC,CASSGRGRVSYEQYF
once,TRBJ2-5,15,TRBV5-1,TRBD1,TGCGCCAGCAGCCTCACAGGGGGCCGGGGGGAGACCCAGTACTTC,CASSLTGGRGETQYF
.,TRBJ2-2,15,TRBV6-5,TRBD1,TGTGCCAGCAGCCGGATGGACAGGGACACCGGGGAGCTGTTTTTT,CASSRMDRDTGELFF
.,TRBJ1-2,14,TRBV5-6,.,TGTGCCAGCAGCTTGGAGGTCAGGCTTATCGGCTACACCTTC,CASSLEVRLIGYTF
.,TRBJ2-3,14,TRBV7-6,.,TGTGCCAGCAGCTTAGAGGGGTCCGCAGATACGCAGTATTTT,CASSLEGSADTQYF
.,TRBJ2-7,15,TRBV27,TRBD1,TGTGCCAGCAGTTTTTCCGGGACAGGGGTTTACGAGCAGTACTTC,CASSFSGTGVYEQYF
once,TRBJ2-2,16,TRBV5-1,.,TGCGCCAGCAGCGGTTACAGGGAGTCGAACACCGGGGAGCTGTTTTTT,CASSGYRESNTGELFF
.,TRBJ2-2,13,TRBV19,TRBD1,TGTGCCAGTATACAGGGGGCTGACGGGGAGCTGTTTTTT,CASIQGADGELFF
.,TRBJ1-1,16,TRBV29-1,TRBD1,TGCAGCGAGCTCCCTTGGGCAGGGGGCGCAAGCACTGAAGCTTTCTTT,CSELPWAGGASTEAFF
once,TRBJ2-7,15,TRBV2,TRBD2,TGTGCCAGCAGTGAGGGGCGGGGGGCGAGCCCGGGGCAGTACTTC,CASSEGRGASPGQYF
.,TRBJ2-7,14,TRBV30,.,TGTGCCTGGAGTCCGCAGGGTTACTCCTACGAGCAGTACTTC,CAWSPQGYSYEQYF
.,TRBJ2-7,14,TRBV2,TRBD2,TGTGCCAGCATTAAGGGGGGACTAGCGGGGGAGCAGTACTTC,CASIKGGLAGEQYF
.,TRBJ1-6,14,TRBV19,TRBD1,TGTGCCAGTAGGGAACAGGGGAATAATTCACCCCTCCACTTT,CASREQGNNSPLHF